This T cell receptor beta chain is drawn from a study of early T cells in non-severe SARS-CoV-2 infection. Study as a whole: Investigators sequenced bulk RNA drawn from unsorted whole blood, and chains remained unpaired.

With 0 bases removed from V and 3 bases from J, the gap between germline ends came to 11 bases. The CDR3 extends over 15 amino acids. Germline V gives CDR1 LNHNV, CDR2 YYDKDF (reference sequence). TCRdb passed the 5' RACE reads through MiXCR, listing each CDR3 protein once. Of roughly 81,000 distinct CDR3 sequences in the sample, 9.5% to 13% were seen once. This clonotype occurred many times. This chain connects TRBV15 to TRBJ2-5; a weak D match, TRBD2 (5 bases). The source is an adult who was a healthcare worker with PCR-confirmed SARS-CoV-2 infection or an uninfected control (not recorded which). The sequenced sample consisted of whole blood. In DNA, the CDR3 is TGTGCCACCAGCAGAGATTACCTCGGGAAAGAGACCCAGTACTTC. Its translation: CATSRDYLGKETQYF.